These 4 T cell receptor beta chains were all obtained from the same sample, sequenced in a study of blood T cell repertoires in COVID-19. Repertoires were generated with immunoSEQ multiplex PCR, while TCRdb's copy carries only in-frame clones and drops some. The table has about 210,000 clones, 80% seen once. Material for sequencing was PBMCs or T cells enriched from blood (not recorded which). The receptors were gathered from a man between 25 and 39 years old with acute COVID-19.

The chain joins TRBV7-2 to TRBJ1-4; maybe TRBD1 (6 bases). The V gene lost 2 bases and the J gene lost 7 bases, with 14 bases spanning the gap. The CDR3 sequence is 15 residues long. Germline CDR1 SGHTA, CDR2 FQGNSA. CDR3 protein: CASSLLGQGSEKLFF. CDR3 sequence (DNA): TGTGCCAGCAGCTTATTGGGGCAGGGGAGTGAAAAACTGTTTTTT.

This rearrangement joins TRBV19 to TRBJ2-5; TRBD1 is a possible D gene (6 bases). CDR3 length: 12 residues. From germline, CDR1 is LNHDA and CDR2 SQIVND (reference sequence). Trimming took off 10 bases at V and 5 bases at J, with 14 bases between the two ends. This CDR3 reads CATGERGETQYF. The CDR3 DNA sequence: TGTGCCACCGGGGAGAGGGGGGAGACCCAGTACTTC.

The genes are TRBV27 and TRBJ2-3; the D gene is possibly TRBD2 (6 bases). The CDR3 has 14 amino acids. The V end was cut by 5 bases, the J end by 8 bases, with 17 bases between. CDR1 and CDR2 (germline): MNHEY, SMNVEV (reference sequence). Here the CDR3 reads CASSAGLAPGTQYF. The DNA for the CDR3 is TGTGCCAGCAGTGCGGGGCTAGCCCCGGGTACGCAGTATTTT.

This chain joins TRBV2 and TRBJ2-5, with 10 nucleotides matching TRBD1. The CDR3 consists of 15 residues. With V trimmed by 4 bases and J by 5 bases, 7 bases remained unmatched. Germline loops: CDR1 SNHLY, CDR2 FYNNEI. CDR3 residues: CASSATGGVRETQYF. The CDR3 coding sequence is TGTGCCAGCAGTGCGACAGGGGGCGTACGGGAGACCCAGTACTTC. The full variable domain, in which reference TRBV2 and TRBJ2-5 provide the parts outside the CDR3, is EPEVTQTPSHQVTQMGQEVILRCVPISNHLYFYWYRQILGQKVEFLVSFYNNEISEKSEIFDDQFSVERPDGSNFTLKIRSTKLEDSAMYFCASSATGGVRETQYFGPGTRLLVL.